These 20 T cell receptor beta chains share one sample of origin, sequenced in a study of blood T cell repertoires in COVID-19. Libraries were prepared by immunoSEQ multiplex PCR; TCRdb keeps only in-frame clonotypes and omits some of them. This table has around 240,000 clones, around 85% appearing once. The sequencing input was PBMCs or T cells enriched from blood (not recorded which). These receptors came from a woman between 45 and 65 years old who had recovered from COVID-19.

V usage is TRBV19 and J usage is TRBJ1-1; D gene unclear. This CDR3 is 13 amino acids long. With 5 bases removed from V and 1 base from J, the gap between germline ends came to 8 bases. Germline-derived CDR1 and CDR2 are LNHDA and SQIVND (reference sequence). CDR3 DNA sequence: TGTGCCAGTAGTCCTCAGGAGAACACTGAAGCTTTCTTT. Protein: CASSPQENTEAFF.

This chain links TRBV6-5 with TRBJ1-2, with 7 bases lining up with TRBD1. The CDR3 contains 12 residues. The junction had 6 bases not matched to a gene; V was cut back by 8 bases and J by 6 bases. The V gene's germline CDR1 is MNHEY and CDR2 SVGAGI. The CDR3 loop is CASEGQFDGYTF. DNA for the CDR3: TGTGCCAGCGAGGGACAGTTCGATGGCTACACCTTC.

The CDR3 DNA sequence: TGTGCCAGCAGGGGTGGGAGGGGCTACGAGCAGTACTTC. Translated: CASRGGRGYEQYF. The chain links TRBV6-5 to TRBJ2-7; 7 bases map to TRBD2. Germline CDR1 reads MNHEY; CDR2 reads SVGAGI. V was pared by 6 bases and J by 3 bases, with 5 bases of the junction left unmatched. This CDR3 is built from 13 residues.

V usage is TRBV18 and J usage is TRBJ1-3; D is unclear. Germline assignment: CDR1 KGHSH and CDR2 LQKENI. The CDR3 totals 15 residues. The V end was cut by 5 bases, the J end by 1 base, with 12 bases between. The CDR3 nucleotides read TGTGCCAGCTCATCCGGACTTGGTTCTGGAAACACCATATATTTT. This codes for CASSSGLGSGNTIYF. The full variable domain, with the rest looked up from reference TRBV18 and TRBJ1-3, is NAGVMQNPRHLVRRRGQEARLRCSPMKGHSHVYWYRQLPEEGLKFMVYLQKENIIDESGMPKERFSAEFPKEGPSILRIQQVVRGDSAAYFCASSSGLGSGNTIYFGEGSWLTVV.

The chain uses TRBV3-1 (or the pseudogene TRBV3-2) and TRBJ2-1, with 9 nucleotides matching TRBD1. CDR1 and CDR2 from the germline V gene are LGHDT and YNNKEL (reference sequence). The V gene end was trimmed by 3 bases and the J gene end by 6 bases; junction bases not matched to a gene: 6. The CDR3 runs 15 residues. The CDR3 spells CASSHRQGGVNEQFF. The CDR3 DNA sequence: TGTGCCAGCAGCCACCGACAGGGGGGCGTCAATGAGCAGTTCTTC.

This chain links TRBV6-5 with TRBJ2-7; possibly TRBD1 for D (6 bases). Germline V gives CDR1 MNHEY, CDR2 SVGAGI. This CDR3 has 14 residues. V was pared by 5 bases and J by 6 bases, with 17 bases between. The CDR3 DNA follows: TGTGCCAGCAGTCGAGCAGGGGCGTTGGGCGAGCAGTACTTC. It specifies CASSRAGALGEQYF.

This chain connects TRBV18 to TRBJ1-2; 8 nucleotides line up with TRBD1. Trimming at V came to 3 bases and at J to 7 bases, leaving 4 bases not matched to a gene. CDR1 and CDR2 from the germline V gene are KGHSH and LQKENI. The CDR3 has 13 residues. CDR3 DNA: TGTGCCAGCTCACCGCAGGGGGCCGGTGGCTACACCTTC. It is translated as CASSPQGAGGYTF.

V gene TRBV5-4 combines with J gene TRBJ1-1; 8 nucleotides match TRBD1. The V gene end was trimmed by 0 bases and the J gene end by 11 bases; junction bases not matched to a gene: 9. CDR1 and CDR2 from the germline V gene are SGHNT and YYREEE (reference sequence). The CDR3 runs to 14 residues. In nucleotides, the CDR3 is TGTGCCAGCAGCTTGGGAGCAGGGGGCCATGTTGCTTTCTTT. Residues: CASSLGAGGHVAFF.

The chain combines TRBV6-5 with TRBJ1-6; D is undetermined. The ends were cut back, 8 bases at V and 10 bases at J, with 9 bases in the middle. The V gene's germline CDR1 is MNHEY and CDR2 SVGAGI. The CDR3 covers 11 residues. Written as DNA, the CDR3 is TGTGCCAGCGGTCGTGAGTCACCCCTCCACTTT. This gives the protein CASGRESPLHF.

The rearrangement uses TRBV7-2 and TRBJ1-3; no clear D. Trimming stripped 5 bases from V and 0 bases from J, with 8 bases between. This CDR3 is built from 14 residues. Germline CDR1 SGHTA, CDR2 FQGNSA. DNA of the CDR3: TGTGCCAGCAGCCCCCCGGTCTCTGGAAACACCATATATTTT. Its translation: CASSPPVSGNTIYF.

The chain has TRBV19 and TRBJ2-1, with 13 bases matching TRBD2. There are 16 residues in the CDR3. The J segment lost 5 bases and the V segment lost 1 base, leaving 2 bases of the junction unmatched. The V gene's germline CDR1 is LNHDA and CDR2 SQIVND (reference sequence). The CDR3 DNA sequence: TGTGCCAGTAGTATAGTGGGACTAGCGGGGAACAATGAGCAGTTCTTC. Amino acids: CASSIVGLAGNNEQFF. Full variable domain (rest looked up from reference TRBV19 and TRBJ2-1): DGGITQSPKYLFRKEGQNVTLSCEQNLNHDAMYWYRQDPGQGLRLIYYSQIVNDFQKGDIAEGYSVSREKKESFPLTVTSAQKNPTAFYLCASSIVGLAGNNEQFFGPGTRLTVL.

CDR3 amino acids: CASSLRQLNTEAFF. Written as DNA, the CDR3 is TGTGCCAGCAGTCTACGACAGCTGAACACTGAAGCTTTCTTT. This rearrangement joins TRBV28 to TRBJ1-1, with TRBD1 as a possible D gene (5 bases). Trimming cost V 5 bases and J 0 bases, with 10 bases left between them. The CDR3 totals 14 residues. The germline CDR1 and CDR2 sequences are MDHEN and SYDVKM.

The chain uses TRBV2 and TRBJ2-2; D remains ambiguous. Looked up from germline, CDR1 is SNHLY and CDR2 is FYNNEI. The CDR3 runs to 13 residues. V was shortened by 3 bases and J by 8 bases, with 10 bases between the two germline ends. The DNA for the CDR3 is TGTGCCAGCAGTGACCCGGTGAGAGGGGAGCTGTTTTTT. It translates to CASSDPVRGELFF.

The genes are TRBV10-1 and TRBJ2-5; 7 bases match TRBD2. Germline V gene lookup returns CDR1 WNHNN and CDR2 SYGVQD (reference sequence). Germline trimming cut 6 bases from V and 5 bases from J; bases unmatched to any gene: 6. This CDR3 is 13 amino acids long. CDR3 region: CASSPAGLETQYF. The DNA of the CDR3 is TGCGCCAGCAGCCCAGCGGGGTTGGAGACCCAGTACTTC.

The genes are TRBV25-1 and TRBJ2-1; tentatively, D is TRBD1 (6 bases). The germline V gene has CDR1 MGHDK and CDR2 SYGVNS. The length of the CDR3 is 14 residues. Trimming removed 2 bases at V and 6 bases at J, with 11 bases between. In DNA, the CDR3 is TGTGCCAGCAGTGAAGGGGGCGGATCCAATGAGCAGTTCTTC. Residues: CASSEGGGSNEQFF.

The chain joins TRBV7-9 to TRBJ2-5; TRBD2 might be the D (8 bases). Trimming stripped 3 bases from V and 0 bases from J, with 17 bases between. From germline, CDR1 is SEHNR and CDR2 FQNEAQ (reference sequence). The CDR3 spans 17 residues. In DNA form, the CDR3 reads TGTGCCAGCAGCTTCGGGACTAGGGGGCCGTACCAAGAGACCCAGTACTTC. This encodes CASSFGTRGPYQETQYF.

The chain links TRBV7-9 to TRBJ2-3; D remains unclear. The CDR3 has 16 amino acids. The V end was cut by 2 bases, the J end by 0 bases, with 12 bases between. Germline CDR1 and CDR2: SEHNR and FQNEAQ (reference sequence). The CDR3 sequence is CASSLFYGSSTDTQYF. DNA of the CDR3: TGTGCCAGCAGCTTATTCTACGGGTCAAGCACAGATACGCAGTATTTT.

The chain recombines TRBV27 with TRBJ1-3, with TRBD1 identical over 7 bases. V lost 7 bases, J lost 1 base, and 13 bases stayed unmatched. This CDR3 has 17 residues. The V gene's germline CDR1 is MNHEY and CDR2 SMNVEV (reference sequence). Written as DNA, the CDR3 is TGTGCCAGCACCTGGACAGGCGGCACACCTTCTGGAAACACCATATATTTT. This translates into CASTWTGGTPSGNTIYF.

The rearrangement joins TRBV6-1 to TRBJ1-4; 9 nucleotides line up with TRBD1. The CDR3 is 16 amino acids. Trimming removed 4 bases from V and 7 bases from J; junction bases left unmatched: 10. Germline loops: CDR1 MNHNS, CDR2 SASEGT. The CDR3 coding sequence is TGTGCCAGCAGTGCCAAAGGACAGGGGAATAGTGAAAAACTGTTTTTT. It encodes CASSAKGQGNSEKLFF.

This clone was detected only a few times. The gene calls are TRBV10-2 and TRBJ2-5; 14 nucleotides align to TRBD2. Losses at the gene ends were 3 bases for V and 1 base for J; bases not matched to a gene: 4. Germline loops: CDR1 WSHSY, CDR2 SAAADI. The CDR3 contains 17 residues. The CDR3 nucleotides read TGCGCCAGCAGTGACAAGGGACTAGCGGGAGCCCAAGAGACCCAGTACTTC. This translates into CASSDKGLAGAQETQYF.